This T cell receptor (beta chain) derives from a study of T cell responses to AZD1222 COVID-19 vaccine (dated by TCRdb to the early 2020s). Study-wide context: AZD1222 recipients given second doses at about 4 weeks or at about 12 weeks were pooled, since spike-specific TCR depth and breadth were not found to differ between the two schedules. Trial participants were enrolled into age subgroups of 18-55, 56-69 and 70-plus years, which contained about 150, 28 and 57 TCR-sequenced participants, respectively. TCR sequencing covered some 250 trial participants: 200 to 220 given two doses of AZD1222 and approximately 25 given two doses of MenACWY control vaccine. Overall results and qualifications from the work: CD4 TCRs associated with the vaccine covered the entire spike protein, and the dominant responses were in regions 160-218 and 743-854. Spike-specific TCR breadth and depth rose significantly after two AZD1222 doses compared with day 0 and with MenACWY recipients. Epitopes outside the regions mutated in the B.1.351 and B.1.1.7 variants were reportedly recognized by nearly half of the unique spike-specific TCRs. Participants were mostly white British, with more females than males. The authors suggested clonal diversity may have been underestimated. The 56-69-year group was small, and its depth increase did not reach significance, likely because of low power. Conclusions about previously exposed vaccinees were limited because only 5 or 6 AZD1222 recipients were SARS-CoV-2 seropositive at baseline. Because no samples from the day 14 peak response were available, repertoires could be characterized only after the peak T cell response.

Per the publication, the time point label means: baseline before first vaccination. Vaccinee samples came from UK trials COV001 and COV002, including a single-blind randomized controlled phase 2/3 trial of AZD1222 (ChAdOx1 nCoV-19) in healthy adults. For TCRbeta chain sequencing, PBMC samples were collected from trial participants at day 0 and at day 28 after the second dose. CDR1 and CDR2 were assigned from the germline V gene as SGHRS and YFSETQ. Inclusive of the bounding cysteine and phenylalanine, the CDR3 is 17 residues long. Just CDR3 DNA is preserved here, 51 bases in frame from base 1. A distance of 18 bases separates the germline ends of V and J, which lose 2 bases and 4 bases respectively. The CDR3 regions of human TCRbeta chains were subjected to immunosequencing. In the paper's pipeline: TCRs in the repertoires were matched against a reference library of SARS-CoV-2-specific TCRs that had been generated with the MIRA antigen-specificity platform. Breadth was defined as the fraction of unique TCRs that were SARS-CoV-2-associated. Depth was defined as the fraction of total T cells that were SARS-CoV-2-associated. Using the MIRA data, each spike-specific TCR was assigned both to the spike region to which the TCR was reactive and to a CD4 or CD8 class. Log10-transformed breadth and depth values were compared by one-way ANOVA with Sidak's multiple comparisons tests. Drawn from immuneACCESS, this table holds only the in-frame rearrangements with V and J called that TCRdb kept. Clones are partly lost; checked studies trace under half to an unresolved V gene and leave the rest unexplained. The V and J calls and clone size come from that table; D and trimming were worked out from the DNA. This sample gives tens of thousands of clones in total; around 90% of them show up just once. 2% to 2.5% of the sample belongs to the ten largest clones.

The sample holds one count of this clone. Its antigen specificity is not known. Qualities for individual bases were not recorded, and no much larger clone is one base off. Recombination joined TRBV5-1 with TRBJ2-2; a weak D assignment points to TRBD2 (5 bases agree). This material consisted of peripheral blood, taken on day 0 of AZD1222 vaccination. The sequence came from an adult in good health. The CDR3 region reads CASSLNAGTSLTGELFF. In nucleotides, the sequence is TGCGCCAGCAGCTTAAACGCGGGTACCTCACTCACCGGGGAGCTGTTTTTT.